The rows below give T cell receptor beta chains drawn from one sample of a study of cytomegalovirus exposure and HLA in healthy donors. Sequencing was performed with immunoSEQ multiplex PCR; in TCRdb, only in-frame clones are kept and a portion is missing. The sample shows about 130,000 clones, around 94% of them seen only once. What was sequenced was PBMCs. The receptor set was obtained from a woman between 18 and 29 years old in good health and CMV-seronegative. Each CDR3 is given with its conserved first and last residue. The order of the fields is D gene, clone size, J gene, V gene, CDR3 protein, CDR3 DNA. D genes are given only for firm matches. Clone sizes are given selectively: once, few, many, or a class where the clone is expanded.

d_call: TRBD1; clone_size: .; j_call: TRBJ2-2; v_call: TRBV11-3; cdr3_aa: CASSWTGSTGELFF; cdr3_nt: TGTGCCAGCAGCTGGACAGGATCCACCGGGGAGCTGTTTTTT
d_call: TRBD2; clone_size: once; j_call: TRBJ2-1; v_call: TRBV11-1; cdr3_aa: CASSLKTAWTSGASGEQFF; cdr3_nt: TGTGCCAGCAGCTTAAAGACAGCTTGGACTAGCGGAGCTTCTGGTGAGCAGTTCTTC
d_call: TRBD1; clone_size: .; j_call: TRBJ2-1; v_call: TRBV9; cdr3_aa: CASSAEGGKGGAQFF; cdr3_nt: TGTGCCAGCAGCGCCGAAGGGGGAAAAGGGGGCGCGCAGTTCTTC
d_call: TRBD1; clone_size: .; j_call: TRBJ2-1; v_call: TRBV7-3; cdr3_aa: CASSPAGGQGDYNEQFF; cdr3_nt: TGTGCCAGCAGCCCCGCTGGGGGACAGGGGGACTACAATGAGCAGTTCTTC
d_call: .; clone_size: .; j_call: TRBJ1-5; v_call: TRBV19; cdr3_aa: CASSIERQPGQPQHF; cdr3_nt: TGTGCCAGTAGTATAGAGCGACAGCCAGGCCAGCCCCAGCATTTT
d_call: TRBD2; clone_size: .; j_call: TRBJ2-1; v_call: TRBV4-2; cdr3_aa: CASSLGLAVTYNEQFF; cdr3_nt: TGTGCCAGCAGCCTAGGCCTAGCGGTAACGTACAATGAGCAGTTCTTC
d_call: .; clone_size: .; j_call: TRBJ2-7; v_call: TRBV28; cdr3_aa: CASRSAGTPVFEQYF; cdr3_nt: TGTGCCAGCAGATCCGCCGGGACACCAGTTTTCGAGCAGTACTTC
d_call: .; clone_size: .; j_call: TRBJ2-1; v_call: TRBV10-2; cdr3_aa: CASSESRAGISYNEQFF; cdr3_nt: TGCGCCAGCAGTGAGTCGAGGGCGGGGATTTCCTACAATGAGCAGTTCTTC
d_call: .; clone_size: .; j_call: TRBJ2-7; v_call: TRBV4-1; cdr3_aa: CASSQDQTQGTYEQYF; cdr3_nt: TGCGCCAGCAGCCAAGATCAGACACAGGGTACCTACGAGCAGTACTTC
d_call: .; clone_size: .; j_call: TRBJ1-1; v_call: TRBV5-6; cdr3_aa: CASSSSVTEAFF; cdr3_nt: TGTGCCAGCAGCTCTAGCGTCACTGAAGCTTTCTTT
d_call: TRBD1; clone_size: .; j_call: TRBJ1-5; v_call: TRBV28; cdr3_aa: CASIQKGTGGVEPQHF; cdr3_nt: TGTGCCAGCATTCAAAAAGGGACAGGGGGCGTCGAACCCCAGCATTTT
d_call: .; clone_size: .; j_call: TRBJ2-5; v_call: TRBV4-2; cdr3_aa: CASSQDLQETQYF; cdr3_nt: TGTGCCAGCAGCCAAGATCTACAAGAGACCCAGTACTTC
d_call: .; clone_size: .; j_call: TRBJ2-6; v_call: TRBV13; cdr3_aa: CASSPRGTGRLNSGANVLTF; cdr3_nt: TGTGCCAGCAGCCCACGGGGGACTGGCCGTTTGAACTCTGGGGCCAACGTCCTGACTTTC
d_call: TRBD1; clone_size: .; j_call: TRBJ1-2; v_call: TRBV6-1; cdr3_aa: CASSQPGTELRGYTF; cdr3_nt: TGTGCCAGCAGTCAGCCCGGGACAGAGCTTCGAGGCTACACCTTC
d_call: .; clone_size: .; j_call: TRBJ1-2; v_call: TRBV30; cdr3_aa: CVADGYTF; cdr3_nt: TGCGTCGCGGATGGCTACACCTTC
d_call: .; clone_size: .; j_call: TRBJ1-3; v_call: TRBV27; cdr3_aa: CASRGAENSGNTIYF; cdr3_nt: TGTGCCAGCAGGGGCGCCGAGAACTCTGGAAACACCATATATTTT
d_call: .; clone_size: few; j_call: TRBJ2-7; v_call: TRBV7-2; cdr3_aa: CASSIGQYEQYF; cdr3_nt: TGTGCCAGCAGCATTGGACAGTACGAGCAGTACTTC
d_call: TRBD1; clone_size: few; j_call: TRBJ1-1; v_call: TRBV7-9; cdr3_aa: CASSDGQGNAGGTEAFF; cdr3_nt: TGTGCCAGCAGCGACGGACAGGGAAATGCGGGTGGGACTGAAGCTTTCTTT
d_call: .; clone_size: .; j_call: TRBJ2-1; v_call: TRBV7-2; cdr3_aa: CASSLGSSSYNEQFF; cdr3_nt: TGTGCCAGCAGCTTAGGTTCCTCGTCCTACAATGAGCAGTTCTTC
d_call: TRBD1; clone_size: once; j_call: TRBJ2-1; v_call: TRBV19; cdr3_aa: CASSRDRGSWGAVEQFF; cdr3_nt: TGTGCCAGTAGCCGGGACAGGGGTTCTTGGGGGGCGGTTGAGCAGTTCTTC
d_call: .; clone_size: .; j_call: TRBJ1-4; v_call: TRBV19; cdr3_aa: CASWGRYSYNEKLFF; cdr3_nt: TGTGCCAGTTGGGGGAGGTACAGCTATAATGAAAAACTGTTTTTT
d_call: .; clone_size: once; j_call: TRBJ2-1; v_call: TRBV9; cdr3_aa: CASSVGPSSYNEQFF; cdr3_nt: TGTGCCAGCAGCGTAGGTCCCAGCTCCTACAATGAGCAGTTCTTC
d_call: TRBD2; clone_size: .; j_call: TRBJ2-3; v_call: TRBV6-1; cdr3_aa: CASSELAASTDTQYF; cdr3_nt: TGTGCCAGCAGTGAACTAGCGGCTAGCACAGATACGCAGTATTTT
d_call: TRBD2; clone_size: few; j_call: TRBJ2-7; v_call: TRBV2; cdr3_aa: CASTGGSYEQYF; cdr3_nt: TGTGCCAGCACGGGGGGCTCCTACGAGCAGTACTTC
d_call: .; clone_size: .; j_call: TRBJ1-5; v_call: TRBV4-1; cdr3_aa: CASSPTYSNQPQHF; cdr3_nt: TGCGCCAGCAGCCCTACGTATAGCAATCAGCCCCAGCATTTT
d_call: TRBD2; clone_size: .; j_call: TRBJ2-1; v_call: TRBV5-4; cdr3_aa: CASSFRTSGSDEQFF; cdr3_nt: TGTGCCAGCAGCTTCCGGACTAGCGGGAGCGATGAGCAGTTCTTC
d_call: TRBD2; clone_size: .; j_call: TRBJ2-7; v_call: TRBV15; cdr3_aa: CATSRDRGLAGGSYEQYF; cdr3_nt: TGTGCCACCAGCAGAGATAGGGGACTAGCGGGGGGATCCTACGAGCAGTACTTC